Following are 30 T cell receptor beta chains from one sample sequenced in a study of blood T cell repertoires in COVID-19. Repertoires were generated with immunoSEQ multiplex PCR, while TCRdb's copy carries only in-frame clones and drops some. The table has about 150,000 clones, about 88% seen once. Sequences were obtained from peripheral blood. Source of these receptors: an older woman with acute or convalescent COVID-19.

This clone appeared a single time. Germline and junction disagree at one end, which may indicate a read error. The chain carries TRBV7-7 and TRBJ1-2, with 7 bases fitting TRBD1. Germline V lookup: CDR1 SSHAT, CDR2 FNYEAQ (reference sequence). The CDR3 length is 19 residues. CDR3 nucleotides: TGTGCTAGCAGCTTAGGGGGCGGACACTACCTCATTCCTAACTATGGCTACACCTTC. Translating gives CASSLGGGHYLIPNYGYTF.

The chain combines TRBV2 with TRBJ1-6; 7 bases line up with TRBD1. The CDR3 is made up of 15 amino acids. V lost 3 bases to trimming and J lost 7 bases; unmatched junction nucleotides: 6. The germline gives CDR1 SNHLY, CDR2 FYNNEI. In DNA, the CDR3 is TGTGCCAGCAGTGACCAGGGGGTGGGGAATTCACCCCTCCACTTT. Its protein product is CASSDQGVGNSPLHF.

The rearrangement uses TRBV3-1 (or the pseudogene TRBV3-2) and TRBJ1-2; TRBD1 is a possible D gene (5 bases). CDR3 size: 15 residues. Per the germline V gene, CDR1 is LGHDT and CDR2 is YNNKEL (reference sequence). The V gene lost 2 bases and the J gene lost 1 base, with 11 bases spanning the gap. The CDR3 nucleotides are TGTGCCAGCAGCCAAACCTACGGGGGTAACTATGGCTACACCTTC. This sequence encodes CASSQTYGGNYGYTF.

V is TRBV11-2 and J is TRBJ1-5, with D unresolved. V was trimmed by 5 bases and J by 9 bases, leaving 11 bases between them. Germline values: CDR1 SGHAT, CDR2 FQNNGV. CDR3 length equals 12 residues. The CDR3 region is CASSVPGLPQHF. Here the CDR3 DNA reads TGTGCCAGCAGCGTTCCGGGTTTGCCCCAGCATTTT.

This chain links TRBV19 with TRBJ1-5; weak D call: TRBD1 (5 bases). This CDR3 has 14 amino acids. V gave up 1 base and J gave up 5 bases, with 9 bases separating them. The germline V gene encodes CDR1 LNHDA and CDR2 SQIVND (reference sequence). The CDR3 sequence: CASSIGQTHQPQHF. DNA for the CDR3: TGTGCCAGTAGTATAGGACAGACTCATCAGCCCCAGCATTTT. Full variable domain (remainder filled in from reference TRBV19 and TRBJ1-5): DGGITQSPKYLFRKEGQNVTLSCEQNLNHDAMYWYRQDPGQGLRLIYYSQIVNDFQKGDIAEGYSVSREKKESFPLTVTSAQKNPTAFYLCASSIGQTHQPQHFGDGTRLSIL.

The chain combines TRBV5-1 with TRBJ1-4; possibly TRBD1 for D (5 bases). Trimming cost V 0 bases and J 7 bases, with 16 bases left between them. This CDR3 comprises 16 residues. The germline V gene has CDR1 SGHRS and CDR2 YFSETQ. The chain's CDR3 is CASSLALGEGAEKLFF. The CDR3 nucleotides read TGCGCCAGCAGCTTGGCCTTAGGCGAAGGGGCTGAAAAACTGTTTTTT.

The chain joins TRBV5-1 to TRBJ2-7, with D possibly TRBD1 on 6 matching bases. V lost 1 base, J lost 2 bases, and 10 bases lay in between. CDR3 length equals 14 residues. The germline V gene encodes CDR1 SGHRS and CDR2 YFSETQ. The CDR3 sequence: CASSLTQGTYEQYF. The CDR3 nucleotides read TGCGCCAGCAGCTTGACGCAGGGGACCTACGAGCAGTACTTC.

This clone has just a few counts. The rearrangement links TRBV12-3 or TRBV12-4 to TRBJ1-1; TRBD1 matches 11 bases. The length of the CDR3 is 13 residues. With 5 bases clipped from V and 12 bases from J, the junction kept 8 bases outside the gene matches. CDR3 protein: CASSRTGGERTFF. The DNA of the CDR3 is TGTGCCAGCAGTCGGACAGGGGGCGAGCGGACTTTCTTT.

The chain combines TRBV4-1 with TRBJ2-2; D is ambiguous. The CDR3 covers 13 residues. Trimming shortened V by 0 bases and J by 8 bases, and 7 bases separated the two germline ends. Germline CDR1 and CDR2: MGHRA and YSYEKL. As DNA, the CDR3 is TGCGCCAGCAGCCAAGATAGTCTGGGGGAGCTGTTTTTT. Translating it yields CASSQDSLGELFF.

The V gene is TRBV25-1, the J gene TRBJ2-2; no reliable D call. Trimming pared 8 bases from V and 0 bases from J, leaving 13 bases between. CDR3 length equals 15 residues. Germline V gene lookup returns CDR1 MGHDK and CDR2 SYGVNS. The DNA for the CDR3 is TGTGCCAGCCGCCCCGGTTCTACGAACACCGGGGAGCTGTTTTTT. Its protein product is CASRPGSTNTGELFF. The entire variable domain, with the rest obtained from reference TRBV25-1 and TRBJ2-2, is as follows: EADIYQTPRYLVIGTGKKITLECSQTMGHDKMYWYQQDPGMELHLIHYSYGVNSTEKGDLSSESTVSRIRTEHFPLTLESARPSHTSQYLCASRPGSTNTGELFFGEGSRLTVL.

The chain uses TRBV21-1 and TRBJ1-6. TRBV21-1 has pseudogene status. This CDR3 is built from 16 residues. CDR3 coding DNA: TGTGCCAGCAGCAAAATCGGCGGGTTTGGTAATTCACCCCTCCACTTT. Amino acid sequence: CASSKIGGFGNSPLHF.

In this sample, this clone turned up a few times. V gene TRBV4-1 combines with J gene TRBJ2-1, with D tentatively TRBD1 (5 bases). V lost 1 base to trimming and J lost 4 bases, with 14 bases between them. The CDR3 is 16 amino acids. Per the germline V gene, CDR1 is MGHRA and CDR2 is YSYEKL. CDR3 DNA: TGCGCCAGCAGCCAAGCCCCCGGACAAGTGTACAATGAGCAGTTCTTC. It specifies CASSQAPGQVYNEQFF.

V and J are TRBV2 and TRBJ1-1, with D uncertain. The V gene lost 11 bases and the J gene lost 6 bases, with 19 bases spanning the gap. Per the germline V gene, CDR1 is SNHLY and CDR2 is FYNNEI. This CDR3 comprises 13 residues. The CDR3 sequence is CARFEGGRAEAFF. The CDR3 bases are TGTGCCCGCTTTGAGGGCGGGCGTGCTGAAGCTTTCTTT.

The rearrangement joins TRBV3-1 (or the pseudogene TRBV3-2) to TRBJ2-7; 11 bases line up with TRBD1. CDR1 LGHDT and CDR2 YNNKEL come from the germline V gene (reference sequence). The V gene end was trimmed by 1 base and the J gene end by 6 bases; junction bases not matched to a gene: 2. The CDR3 is made up of 14 amino acids. Here the CDR3 DNA reads TGTGCCAGCAGCCAAGGGACAGGGGGCTCCGAGCAGTACGTC. Its translation is CASSQGTGGSEQYV.

The chain has TRBV28 and TRBJ1-3; TRBD1 might be the D (6 bases). This CDR3 has 15 amino acids. Per the germline V gene, CDR1 is MDHEN and CDR2 is SYDVKM. V shed 2 bases and J shed 4 bases, with 12 bases lying between them. The CDR3 region has the DNA TGTGCCAGCAGTTTAAGCCACGGGACAGGAAACACCATATATTTT. It is translated as CASSLSHGTGNTIYF. The whole variable domain, filled in from reference TRBV28 and TRBJ1-3, reads DVKVTQSSRYLVKRTGEKVFLECVQDMDHENMFWYRQDPGLGLRLIYFSYDVKMKEKGDIPEGYSVSREKKERFSLILESASTNQTSMYLCASSLSHGTGNTIYFGEGSWLTVV.

V gene TRBV5-1 combines with J gene TRBJ1-5, with a tentative D call TRBD1 (5 bases). Trimming cost V 1 base and J 3 bases, with 11 bases left between them. The CDR3 spans 15 residues. Per the germline V gene, CDR1 is SGHRS and CDR2 is YFSETQ. CDR3 bases: TGCGCCAGCAGCTTGTCCCCAGGGATCAATCAGCCCCAGCATTTT. This translates into CASSLSPGINQPQHF. Full variable domain (outside the CDR3, taken from reference TRBV5-1 and TRBJ1-5): KAGVTQTPRYLIKTRGQQVTLSCSPISGHRSVSWYQQTPGQGLQFLFEYFSETQRNKGNFPGRFSGRQFSNSRSEMNVSTLELGDSALYLCASSLSPGINQPQHFGDGTRLSIL.

This chain joins TRBV27 and TRBJ1-3, with D possibly being TRBD1 (5 bases). V shed 6 bases and J shed 0 bases, with 12 bases lying between them. This CDR3 is 15 amino acids long. Germline V lookup: CDR1 MNHEY, CDR2 SMNVEV (reference sequence). As DNA, the CDR3 is TGTGCCAGCAGGGATACAGGATACTCTGGAAACACCATATATTTT. Its translation: CASRDTGYSGNTIYF.

V gene TRBV6-5 combines with J gene TRBJ1-1; D not certain. Germline V CDR1 and CDR2: MNHEY, SVGAGI. The CDR3 loop spans 14 amino acids. V gave up 5 bases and J gave up 11 bases, with 21 bases separating them. CDR3 residues: CASSPGGGAGRAFF. For the CDR3, the DNA is TGTGCCAGCAGTCCGGGAGGTGGCGCCGGGAGGGCTTTCTTT.

V gene TRBV2 combines with J gene TRBJ2-1, with TRBD1 as a possible D gene (5 bases). Germline assignment: CDR1 SNHLY and CDR2 FYNNEI. Trimming removed 6 bases from V and 1 base from J, with 13 bases in between. The CDR3 consists of 15 residues. CDR3 region: CASRRDRPSYNEQFF. The DNA for the CDR3 is TGTGCCAGCAGGCGCGACAGACCTTCCTACAATGAGCAGTTCTTC.

The chain employs TRBV5-6 and TRBJ2-1, with 10 bases fitting TRBD2. The CDR3 is made up of 15 amino acids. V dropped 2 bases and J dropped 5; count of bases not matched to a gene: 4. Germline CDR1 SGHDT, CDR2 YYEEEE. The CDR3 region has the DNA TGTGCCAGCAGCTTACTAGCGGGGAAGAACAATGAGCAGTTCTTC. This encodes CASSLLAGKNNEQFF.

The chain joins TRBV4-3 to TRBJ2-5; a weak D match, TRBD2 (6 bases). The CDR3 has 15 amino acids. Trimming stripped 0 bases from V and 2 bases from J, with 10 bases between. Germline V gives CDR1 LGHNA, CDR2 YSLEER. CDR3 region: CASSQDRRGQETQYF. In nucleotides, the CDR3 is TGCGCCAGCAGCCAAGATCGGCGGGGTCAAGAGACCCAGTACTTC.

This chain joins TRBV6-5 and TRBJ2-3; D may be TRBD1 (5 bases). In germline, CDR1 is MNHEY, CDR2 SVGAGI. The V end lost 2 bases, the J end lost 4 bases, and 16 bases lay between the germline ends. This CDR3 contains 16 residues. This chain's CDR3 is CASSYGIRDSADTQYF. Here the CDR3 DNA reads TGTGCCAGCAGTTACGGAATCAGGGATTCGGCAGATACGCAGTATTTT.

The V and J genes are TRBV4-3 and TRBJ1-5; D may be TRBD1 (6 bases). Per the germline V gene, CDR1 is LGHNA and CDR2 is YSLEER. The CDR3 consists of 17 residues. The germline V and J ends were trimmed by 0 bases and 1 base, with 13 bases remaining between them. The CDR3 nucleotides are TGCGCCAGCAGCCAAGAATGGGGGCCCGTAAGCAATCAGCCCCAGCATTTT. Translating it yields CASSQEWGPVSNQPQHF.

This chain connects TRBV11-2 to TRBJ1-4; 7 bases map to TRBD1. The CDR3 covers 15 residues. With V trimmed by 4 bases and J by 2 bases, 4 bases remained unmatched. The V gene's germline CDR1 is SGHAT and CDR2 FQNNGV. CDR3 amino acids: CASSYRGGTNEKLFF. CDR3 nucleotide sequence: TGTGCCAGCAGCTACAGGGGTGGTACTAATGAAAAACTGTTTTTT.

V usage is TRBV6-5 and J usage is TRBJ1-5; D is unclear. The CDR3 loop spans 15 amino acids. Germline CDR1 and CDR2: MNHEY and SVGAGI. V was clipped by 6 bases and J by 6 bases, with 18 bases between them. The CDR3: CASSKEEGAGQPQHF. The CDR3 region has the DNA TGTGCCAGCAGCAAGGAGGAGGGCGCAGGTCAGCCCCAGCATTTT.

This clone is a singleton in its sample. The V gene is TRBV19, the J gene TRBJ1-5, with 7 bases matching TRBD1. Per the germline V gene, CDR1 is LNHDA and CDR2 is SQIVND (reference sequence). The V gene end was trimmed by 3 bases and the J gene end by 4 bases; junction bases not matched to a gene: 6. The CDR3 is 15 residues long. The CDR3 protein is CASSIGQVGNQPQHF. The CDR3 coding sequence is TGTGCCAGTAGTATCGGACAGGTGGGTAATCAGCCCCAGCATTTT.

To note about this clone: Other DNA sequences from this sample encode an identical CDR3 as well. The chain uses TRBV28 and TRBJ1-1; no clear D gene. The length of the CDR3 is 16 residues. CDR1 and CDR2 (germline): MDHEN, SYDVKM. V was trimmed by 4 bases and J by 4 bases, leaving 19 bases between them. CDR3 loop: CASSSPGSGIGTEAFF. Here the CDR3 DNA reads TGTGCCAGCAGTTCCCCGGGTTCTGGCATTGGCACTGAAGCTTTCTTT.

The chain recombines TRBV12-3 or TRBV12-4 with TRBJ2-1; 10 bases agree with TRBD2. J gave up 8 bases and V 6 bases, and 4 bases lay outside the gene matches. CDR3 length equals 13 residues. This chain's CDR3 is CASRQSGGDEQFF. The DNA for the CDR3 is TGTGCCAGCAGACAGAGCGGGGGGGATGAGCAGTTCTTC.

In its sample, this clone was seen a few times. The chain recombines TRBV6-4 with TRBJ2-3; 7 positions match TRBD2. Germline loops: CDR1 MRHNA, CDR2 SNTAGT. CDR3 length: 14 amino acids. V lost 6 bases, J lost 0 bases, and 3 bases stayed unmatched. Written as DNA, the CDR3 is TGTGCCAGCAGGGGTAGCGGGAGCACAGATACGCAGTATTTT. The encoded protein is CASRGSGSTDTQYF.

The chain carries TRBV18 and TRBJ1-2; D is perhaps TRBD1 (6 bases). The germline V and J ends were trimmed by 4 bases and 1 base, with 7 bases remaining between them. Looked up from germline, CDR1 is KGHSH and CDR2 is LQKENI. CDR3 length equals 13 residues. CDR3 region: CASSQDSNYGYTF. In nucleotides, the CDR3 is TGTGCCAGCTCACAGGACAGTAACTATGGCTACACCTTC.